Following are 31 T cell receptor beta chains from one sample sequenced in a study of cytomegalovirus exposure and HLA in healthy donors. The PCR employed 60 Vbeta primers together with 13 Jbeta primers. Produced via immunoSEQ multiplex PCR; TCRdb's table is partial and in-frame only. The sample carries roughly 120,000 clones, about three quarters recorded once. The sequencing sample was made of PBMCs. Every receptor here comes from a man in his sixties in good health and CMV-seropositive.

The count of this clone is one. The chain links TRBV7-6 to TRBJ2-6; TRBD1 agrees at 8 bases. This CDR3 is 19 amino acids long. Trimming cost V 0 bases and J 3 bases; bases outside gene matches: 10. CDR1 is SGHVS, CDR2 FNYEAQ, per germline. The CDR3, as DNA: TGTGCCAGCAGCTTAGCCCCCAGGGGGCCAGAGAGTGGGGCCAACGTCCTGACTTTC. This sequence encodes CASSLAPRGPESGANVLTF.

The rearrangement uses TRBV15 and TRBJ1-2, with no clear D. The CDR3 length is 18 residues. The V end was cut by 0 bases, the J end by 6 bases, with 23 bases between. Germline CDR1 reads LNHNV; CDR2 reads YYDKDF (reference sequence). The CDR3 nucleotides read TGTGCCACCAGCAGAGATAGAATACCCCGGACTGCTCAGGATGGCTACACCTTC. Translating gives CATSRDRIPRTAQDGYTF.

The rearrangement links TRBV6-1 to TRBJ2-7, with a possible D match to TRBD2 (5 bases). The CDR3 is 14 residues long. The germline V gene has CDR1 MNHNS and CDR2 SASEGT. Trimming cost V 2 bases and J 3 bases, with 11 bases left between them. DNA for the CDR3: TGTGCCAGCAGTGAATTGGCGGGTCGCTACGAGCAGTACTTC. Amino acids: CASSELAGRYEQYF.

On this clone itself: At one of its ends the junction is not consistent with the germline gene, which may arise from a read error. The chain has TRBV2 and TRBJ2-6; 9 bases agree with TRBD1. CDR3 length equals 16 residues. CDR1 is SNHLY and CDR2 is FYNNEI in the germline V gene. Here the CDR3 DNA reads TGTGCCAGCAGGAGGACAGGGGAGAGTGGGGCCAACGGCCTGACTTTC. Protein: CASRRTGESGANGLTF.

This sequence joins TRBV30 and TRBJ2-7; possible D gene TRBD2, 6 bases. CDR1 and CDR2 (germline): GTSNPN, SVGIG (reference sequence). The CDR3 runs to 12 residues. V gave up 0 bases and J gave up 9 bases, with 12 bases separating them. CDR3: CAWSVRSGAQYF. As DNA, the CDR3 is TGTGCCTGGAGTGTTCGTAGCGGAGCGCAGTACTTC. Full variable domain (missing parts from reference TRBV30 and TRBJ2-7): SQTIHQWPATLVQPVGSPLSLECTVEGTSNPNLYWYRQAAGRGLQLLFYSVGIGQISSEVPQNLSASRPQDRQFILSSKKLLLSDSGFYLCAWSVRSGAQYFGPGTRLTVT.

To note about this clone: The junction shows a germline mismatch at one end, possibly a read error. The chain employs TRBV2 and TRBJ2-7; 8 bases match TRBD1. The germline V gene encodes CDR1 SNHLY and CDR2 FYNNEI. CDR3 size: 15 residues. CDR3: CASRRDRLITYEQCF. CDR3 in DNA: TGTGCCAGCAGACGGGACAGGCTTATTACCTACGAGCAGTGCTTC.

This clone was seen a few times. The rearrangement links TRBV19 to TRBJ2-7, with 11 bases lining up with TRBD1. The trim removed 6 bases at V and 4 bases at J, leaving 11 bases unmatched. The CDR3 runs to 16 residues. Germline V CDR1 and CDR2: LNHDA, SQIVND (reference sequence). The CDR3 nucleotides read TGTGCCAGTAGCCTCGATGCCGGGACAGGGGGATACGAGCAGTACTTC. This translates into CASSLDAGTGGYEQYF.

The chain combines TRBV5-8 with TRBJ2-2; 8 bases align to TRBD2. CDR1 and CDR2 from the germline V gene are SGHTS and YDEGEE. The junction had 5 bases not matched to a gene; V was cut back by 0 bases and J by 1 base. The CDR3 extends over 17 amino acids. Here the CDR3 reads CASSLAGLAGNTGELFF. CDR3 DNA sequence: TGTGCCAGCAGCTTGGCCGGGCTAGCGGGGAACACCGGGGAGCTGTTTTTT.

The V and J genes are TRBV6-6 and TRBJ1-1; no firm D call. V lost 2 bases to trimming and J lost 6 bases, with 16 bases between them. The germline CDR1 and CDR2 sequences are MNHNY and SVGAGI (reference sequence). The CDR3 covers 15 residues. CDR3 DNA sequence: TGTGCCAGCAGTTACCCCCCCTCGAGATCCGCTGAAGCTTTCTTT. Encoded protein: CASSYPPSRSAEAFF.

The chain has TRBV30 and TRBJ1-2; 7 bases align to TRBD1. The CDR3 contains 12 residues. Germline V gene sequence: CDR1 GTSNPN, CDR2 SVGIG (reference sequence). V shed 5 bases, J shed 4 bases, and the junction held 4 bases outside the gene matches. Here the CDR3 reads CAWENRGYGYTF. The CDR3 nucleotides read TGTGCCTGGGAAAACAGGGGCTATGGCTACACCTTC.

This clone has only a few counts. The chain links TRBV19 to TRBJ1-1; perhaps TRBD1 as D (5 bases). Germline V gene sequence: CDR1 LNHDA, CDR2 SQIVND (reference sequence). Trimming cost V 1 base and J 1 base, with 16 bases left between them. The CDR3 runs to 17 residues. Here the CDR3 reads CASSIGSPFRANTEAFF. In DNA, the CDR3 is TGTGCCAGTAGTATAGGCTCCCCCTTCAGGGCGAACACTGAAGCTTTCTTT.

This clone has a single count. The J gene is TRBJ1-1, the V gene TRBV28; 10 nucleotides line up with TRBD1. The ends lost 3 bases at V and 4 bases at J; junction bases unmatched: 8. There are 16 residues in the CDR3. CDR1 and CDR2 (germline): MDHEN, SYDVKM. Here the CDR3 reads CASSFSSGTGATEAFF. CDR3 sequence (DNA): TGTGCCAGCAGTTTTTCATCGGGGACAGGGGCCACTGAAGCTTTCTTT.

This clone has just one count. V is TRBV5-4 and J is TRBJ1-3; no firm D call. CDR3 length: 15 amino acids. Germline CDR1 and CDR2: SGHNT and YYREEE (reference sequence). Trimming took off 0 bases at V and 4 bases at J, with 11 bases between the two ends. CDR3 DNA sequence: TGTGCCAGCAGCTTGGGAGGTCGACTAGGAAACACCATATATTTT. Translating gives CASSLGGRLGNTIYF.

J is TRBJ2-1 and V is TRBV7-9; D perhaps matches TRBD1 (6 bases). The V end was cut by 3 bases, the J end by 3 bases, with 9 bases between. This CDR3 has 14 amino acids. The germline gives CDR1 SEHNR, CDR2 FQNEAQ (reference sequence). The CDR3 is CASSFQQGYNEQFF. The CDR3 bases are TGTGCCAGCAGCTTCCAACAGGGCTACAATGAGCAGTTCTTC. Full variable domain (remainder filled in from reference TRBV7-9 and TRBJ2-1): DTGVSQNPRHKITKRGQNVTFRCDPISEHNRLYWYRQTLGQGPEFLTYFQNEAQLEKSRLLSDRFSAERPKGSFSTLEIQRTEQGDSAMYLCASSFQQGYNEQFFGPGTRLTVL.

The rearrangement joins TRBV5-1 to TRBJ1-5, with 8 bases that match TRBD1. The ends lost 4 bases at V and 4 bases at J; junction bases unmatched: 4. CDR3 size: 14 residues. CDR1 is SGHRS and CDR2 is YFSETQ in the germline V gene. The CDR3 bases are TGCGCCAGCAGCACCGGACAGGGAAATCAGCCCCAGCATTTT. This encodes CASSTGQGNQPQHF.

This clone was observed a few times. The chain is built from TRBV9 and TRBJ2-4, with unresolved D. From germline, CDR1 is SGDLS and CDR2 YYNGEE. The V end was cut by 4 bases, the J end by 0 bases, with 11 bases between. The CDR3 is made up of 15 amino acids. CDR3 sequence reads: CASSPHQAAKNIQYF. In DNA form, the CDR3 reads TGTGCCAGCAGCCCCCACCAAGCAGCCAAAAACATTCAGTACTTC. Supplemented by reference TRBV9 and TRBJ2-4, the full variable domain reads DSGVTQTPKHLITATGQRVTLRCSPRSGDLSVYWYQQSLDQGLQFLIQYYNGEERAKGNILERFSAQQFPDLHSELNLSSLELGDSALYFCASSPHQAAKNIQYFGAGTRLSVL.

The chain uses TRBV5-4 and TRBJ1-6, with TRBD1 identical over 12 bases. With 3 bases clipped from V and 9 bases from J, the junction kept 7 bases outside the gene matches. This CDR3 is 16 amino acids long. The germline V gene encodes CDR1 SGHNT and CDR2 YYREEE (reference sequence). Here the CDR3 reads CASSSTGQGARSPLHF. Here the CDR3 DNA reads TGTGCCAGCAGCTCGACGGGACAGGGGGCGCGTTCACCCCTCCACTTT.

The CDR3 region is CASSPGTLNTGELFF. For the CDR3, the DNA is TGCGCCAGCAGCCCCGGGACACTGAACACCGGGGAGCTGTTTTTT. The V gene is TRBV5-1, the J gene TRBJ2-2; TRBD1 might be the D (6 bases). Trimming shortened V by 4 bases and J by 1 base, and 11 bases separated the two germline ends. Germline V gives CDR1 SGHRS, CDR2 YFSETQ. This CDR3 has 15 residues. Using reference TRBV5-1 and TRBJ2-2 for the parts outside the CDR3, the full variable domain is KAGVTQTPRYLIKTRGQQVTLSCSPISGHRSVSWYQQTPGQGLQFLFEYFSETQRNKGNFPGRFSGRQFSNSRSEMNVSTLELGDSALYLCASSPGTLNTGELFFGEGSRLTVL.

J is TRBJ2-5 and V is TRBV10-3; TRBD1 aligns across 9 bases. The J call may be mistaken, given a closer DNA end match to TRBJ2-7. The CDR3 consists of 14 residues. Germline CDR1 reads ENHRY; CDR2 reads SYGVKD. CDR3 nucleotides: TGTGCCATCAGCGGGACAGGGTACTCCTACGAGCAGTACTTC. This gives the protein CAISGTGYSYEQYF.

A remark on this clone: The sample has other DNA sequences that encode this CDR3 too. The chain carries TRBV7-9 and TRBJ1-1, with unresolved D. The CDR3 spans 13 residues. Trimming cost V 3 bases and J 0 bases, with 5 bases left between them. From germline, CDR1 is SEHNR and CDR2 FQNEAQ (reference sequence). CDR3 amino acids: CASSLQVNTEAFF. The CDR3 DNA reads TGTGCCAGCAGCTTGCAGGTGAACACTGAAGCTTTCTTT. The variable domain in full, completed from reference TRBV7-9 and TRBJ1-1, reads DTGVSQNPRHKITKRGQNVTFRCDPISEHNRLYWYRQTLGQGPEFLTYFQNEAQLEKSRLLSDRFSAERPKGSFSTLEIQRTEQGDSAMYLCASSLQVNTEAFFGQGTRLTVV.

The V and J genes are TRBV9 and TRBJ2-1; 14 bases line up with TRBD2. After removal of 1 base from V and 8 bases from J, the junction contained 8 bases not matched to a gene. This CDR3 region has 17 residues. The germline V gene encodes CDR1 SGDLS and CDR2 YYNGEE. Here the CDR3 DNA reads TGTGCCAGCAGCGTAAACCCCGGGACTAGCGGGAGCCATGAGCAGTTCTTC. Translating gives CASSVNPGTSGSHEQFF. Full variable domain (remainder filled in from reference TRBV9 and TRBJ2-1): DSGVTQTPKHLITATGQRVTLRCSPRSGDLSVYWYQQSLDQGLQFLIQYYNGEERAKGNILERFSAQQFPDLHSELNLSSLELGDSALYFCASSVNPGTSGSHEQFFGPGTRLTVL.

The V call is TRBV9, the J call TRBJ2-1, with 7 nucleotides matching TRBD2. The CDR3 consists of 16 residues. The germline V gene encodes CDR1 SGDLS and CDR2 YYNGEE. J was trimmed by 0 bases and V by 0 bases; bases with no gene match: 3. CDR3 in amino acids: CASSVDGGSSYNEQFF. CDR3 sequence (DNA): TGTGCCAGCAGCGTAGACGGGGGGAGCTCCTACAATGAGCAGTTCTTC.

The chain joins TRBV7-9 to TRBJ2-7; 9 bases fit TRBD1. The CDR3 has 15 amino acids. J lost 1 base, V lost 3 bases, and 4 bases had no gene match. Per the germline V gene, CDR1 is SEHNR and CDR2 is FQNEAQ (reference sequence). CDR3 in amino acids: CASSLGTGFSYEQYF. CDR3 nucleotides: TGTGCCAGCAGCTTGGGGACAGGGTTTTCCTACGAGCAGTACTTC.

This clone was detected only a few times. The J gene is TRBJ1-1, the V gene TRBV11-1, with unresolved D. Germline values: CDR1 SGHAT, CDR2 FQDESV (reference sequence). The CDR3 extends over 14 amino acids. Trimming pared 5 bases from V and 3 bases from J, leaving 13 bases between. The CDR3 region is CASSPQRLDTEAFF. The CDR3 DNA is TGTGCCAGCAGCCCCCAGCGGCTGGACACTGAAGCTTTCTTT.

The chain is built from TRBV9 and TRBJ1-3; D may be TRBD1 (6 bases). The V gene's germline CDR1 is SGDLS and CDR2 YYNGEE. CDR3 length: 16 amino acids. The ends were cut back, 0 bases at V and 0 bases at J, with 10 bases in the middle. The CDR3 protein is CASSVAAGASGNTIYF. The CDR3 DNA reads TGTGCCAGCAGCGTAGCAGCAGGGGCCTCTGGAAACACCATATATTTT.

This clone was counted only a few times. The CDR3 is CASSPRSSGGSYEQYF. As DNA, the CDR3 is TGTGCCAGCAGCCCGCGATCTAGCGGGGGCTCCTACGAGCAGTACTTC. J is TRBJ2-7 and V is TRBV5-4, with 10 bases identical to TRBD2. The CDR3 spans 16 residues. Germline V gene lookup returns CDR1 SGHNT and CDR2 YYREEE (reference sequence). V was clipped by 4 bases and J by 0 bases; unmatched bases: 7.

The rearrangement uses TRBV7-9 and TRBJ1-2; 9 positions match TRBD1. Germline V lookup: CDR1 SEHNR, CDR2 FQNEAQ (reference sequence). The CDR3 consists of 14 residues. J lost 6 bases, V lost 1 base, and 3 bases had no gene match. The chain's CDR3 is CASSLDRGLNGYTF. In nucleotides, the CDR3 is TGTGCCAGCAGCTTAGACAGGGGGCTCAATGGCTACACCTTC.

Notes on this clone: A junction end diverges from the germline sequence, so it may reflect a read error. This chain links TRBV2 with TRBJ2-1; the match to TRBD2 covers 9 bases. Germline V gives CDR1 SNHLY, CDR2 FYNNEI. There are 15 residues in the CDR3. CDR3 amino acids: CASSGETSGYNEQLF. The DNA for the CDR3 is TGTGCCAGCAGTGGTGAGACTAGCGGTTACAATGAGCAGCTCTTC. The variable domain in full, with the rest retrieved from reference TRBV2 and TRBJ2-1, is EPEVTQTPSHQVTQMGQEVILRCVPISNHLYFYWYRQILGQKVEFLVSFYNNEISEKSEIFDDQFSVERPDGSNFTLKIRSTKLEDSAMYFCASSGETSGYNEQLFGPGTRLTVL.

The gene calls are TRBV18 and TRBJ1-1, with TRBD1 identical over 7 bases. The CDR3 extends over 13 amino acids. V dropped 8 bases and J dropped 1; count of bases not matched to a gene: 4. The germline gives CDR1 KGHSH, CDR2 LQKENI. DNA of the CDR3: TGTGCCAGCCGACAGGGATCGAACACTGAAGCTTTCTTT. It yields the protein CASRQGSNTEAFF. Complete variable domain (other parts from reference TRBV18 and TRBJ1-1): NAGVMQNPRHLVRRRGQEARLRCSPMKGHSHVYWYRQLPEEGLKFMVYLQKENIIDESGMPKERFSAEFPKEGPSILRIQQVVRGDSAAYFCASRQGSNTEAFFGQGTRLTVV.

This clone has more than one count but fewer than ten. The rearrangement joins TRBV11-2 to TRBJ1-5; maybe TRBD1 (5 bases). Trimming removed 5 bases at V and 6 bases at J, with 17 bases between. This CDR3 is built from 15 residues. Germline V gives CDR1 SGHAT, CDR2 FQNNGV. The CDR3 here is CASSPAGQGGQPQHF. CDR3 coding DNA: TGTGCCAGCAGCCCAGCCGGGCAGGGAGGTCAGCCCCAGCATTTT.

This clone has just one count. This rearrangement joins TRBV5-1 to TRBJ2-5; unclear D gene. V was pared by 0 bases and J by 5 bases, with 11 bases between. CDR3 size: 14 residues. In germline, CDR1 is SGHRS, CDR2 YFSETQ. The chain's CDR3 is CASSLEAAEETQYF. Here the CDR3 DNA reads TGCGCCAGCAGCTTGGAGGCGGCGGAGGAGACCCAGTACTTC. The full variable domain, in which reference TRBV5-1 and TRBJ2-5 provide the parts outside the CDR3, is KAGVTQTPRYLIKTRGQQVTLSCSPISGHRSVSWYQQTPGQGLQFLFEYFSETQRNKGNFPGRFSGRQFSNSRSEMNVSTLELGDSALYLCASSLEAAEETQYFGPGTRLLVL.